Shown below are 10 T cell receptor beta chains from a single sample sequenced in a study of CXCR3-negative and CXCR3-positive naive CD8 T cells. Findings of the study overall: TRB CDR3 hydrophobicity was greater in CXCR3-positive naive cells than in CXCR3-negative naive cells.

The antigens these receptors bind are not known. The libraries of TRB cDNA were prepared using 5' RACE with UMI labels. Using the 5' RACE reads, TCRdb records one entry per CDR3 protein without DNA. In total, the table holds roughly 7,300 distinct CDR3 sequences. The sequencing input was naive CXCR3+ CD8+ T cells from blood. Subset denoted: CD45RO-CCR7+CD27+CD95- naive CD8+ T cells expressing CXCR3 (TNR3+). These receptors all stem from a human donor in good health. Some clones in this sample may be carry-over from other donors' samples.

This clonotype ranks as medium-sized in terms of frequency. The V call is TRBV5-1, the J call TRBJ2-7; checking the TCRdb D call of TRBD1 is not possible without DNA. Per germline, CDR1 SGHRS and CDR2 YFSETQ. This CDR3 has 14 amino acids. CDR3 region: CASTSGTGIYEQYF.

By frequency, this clonotype is medium-sized. V usage is TRBV29-1 and J usage is TRBJ2-3; the TCRdb D gene call, TRBD2, has no DNA to confirm it. Per germline, CDR1 SQVTM and CDR2 ANQGSEA. CDR3 length equals 14 residues. CDR3: CSVPGFSLLDTQYF.

The chain couples TRBV12-3 or TRBV12-4 to TRBJ2-5; TCRdb's assignment of TRBD2 cannot be checked, as there is no DNA. This CDR3 region has 17 residues. CDR3: CASSLSGEREGPETQYF.

This chain connects TRBV3-1 to TRBJ2-7; the TRBD1 assignment by TCRdb is unverifiable without DNA. The CDR3 spans 17 residues. Germline V gene sequence: CDR1 LGHDT, CDR2 YNNKEL (reference sequence). The CDR3 spells CASSQDPRQGITYEQYF.

This clonotype is medium-sized by frequency. The rearrangement joins TRBV7-2 to TRBJ2-1; TCRdb's assignment of TRBD1 cannot be checked, as there is no DNA. The CDR3 is 15 residues long. CDR1 is SGHTA and CDR2 is FQGNSA in the germline V gene. CDR3: CASSSPTRSYNEQFF.

This clonotype is labeled medium-sized based on frequency. The rearrangement joins TRBV21-1 to TRBJ2-7; no DNA is available, so the TRBD2 call from TCRdb remains unchecked. TRBV21-1 is annotated as a pseudogene. The CDR3 covers 14 residues. The CDR3 sequence is CASSMGRRGYEQYF.

The J gene is TRBJ1-1, the V gene TRBV5-6. Germline loops: CDR1 SGHDT, CDR2 YYEEEE. CDR3 size: 11 residues. The CDR3 sequence: CASTSSAEAFF.

This clonotype counts as medium-sized by frequency. The CDR3 region is CSVEEQGHGELFF. The chain recombines TRBV29-1 with TRBJ2-2; with no DNA, the TCRdb D assignment of TRBD1 cannot be verified. Germline V gives CDR1 SQVTM, CDR2 ANQGSEA. The CDR3 is 13 residues long.

This clonotype shows up as medium-sized by frequency. J is TRBJ2-3 and V is TRBV28. CDR3 size: 15 residues. Germline CDR1 reads MDHEN; CDR2 reads SYDVKM. CDR3 region: CASTYGVSSTDTQYF.

By frequency, this clonotype registers medium-sized. The chain combines TRBV29-1 with TRBJ2-5; TCRdb designates TRBD1, a call that cannot be tested without DNA. The germline CDR1 and CDR2 sequences are SQVTM and ANQGSEA. The CDR3 runs 12 residues. The CDR3 region is CSVPDSKATQYF.